This T cell receptor beta chain was obtained from a study of blood T cell repertoires in COVID-19. The wider study: PBMCs, B-cell-depleted T cells, or T cells were the source of the cDNA or gDNA that made up the material.

V was cut by 0 bases and J by 2 bases, with 14 bases left in between. Germline values: CDR1 SGDLS, CDR2 YYNGEE. This CDR3 spans 16 amino acids. Per the original methods: Researchers report that nucleated cell counts were estimated from reference gene primer amplification. Only in-frame clones appear in the TCRdb table, and some are missing; sequencing was by immunoSEQ multiplex PCR. V, J and clone size are taken as reported in that table, and D and trimming were inferred from the DNA itself. Seen here are 300,000 or so clones, 65% to 85% observed once, and the top ten hold 1.2%. The J gene is TRBJ2-5, the V gene TRBV9; perhaps TRBD2 as D (6 bases). The receptor's source is a woman in her 50s with acute or convalescent COVID-19. The source material was peripheral blood. The CDR3 coding sequence is TGTGCCAGCAGCGTAGGCCGGGGACTGGGACAAGAGACCCAGTACTTC. Its protein product is CASSVGRGLGQETQYF.